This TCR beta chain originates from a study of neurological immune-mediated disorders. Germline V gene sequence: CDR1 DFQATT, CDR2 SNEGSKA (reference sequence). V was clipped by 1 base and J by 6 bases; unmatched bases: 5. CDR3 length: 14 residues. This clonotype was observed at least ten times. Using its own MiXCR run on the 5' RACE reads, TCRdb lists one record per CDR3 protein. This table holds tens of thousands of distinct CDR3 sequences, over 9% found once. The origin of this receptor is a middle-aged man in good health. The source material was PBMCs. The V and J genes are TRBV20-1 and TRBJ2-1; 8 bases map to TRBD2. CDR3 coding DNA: TGCAGTGCTAGAGCCGGCGGGGGGTCCAATGAGCAGTTCTTC. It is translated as CSARAGGGSNEQFF.